The sequence of this T cell receptor (beta chain) was determined in a study of T cell repertoires in cytomegalovirus infection. Study information: It was recently identified HLA-C-restricted and well-studied HLA-B-restricted CMV epitopes that the study used. Study-wide results and limits: Clonotype analysis showed dominance of the ex vivo response by HLA-C-restricted CMV-specific TCR beta clonotypes.

TCRdb called the reads again in MiXCR, with one record for every CDR3 protein. Of about 770,000 distinct CDR3 sequences in the sample, about 27% were seen once. As for this clonotype: Its specificity is not known.

The V end was cut by 7 bases, the J end by 5 bases, with 3 bases between. The CDR3 sequence is 10 residues long. Looked up from germline, CDR1 is LNHDA and CDR2 is SQIVND (reference sequence). The rearrangement joins TRBV19 to TRBJ1-5; D is unclear. The sequence was obtained from a human donor in good health (CMV status not recorded). Some clones in this sample may be carry-over from other donors' samples. The sample was cultured CD8+ T cells from PBMCs, taken from culture after CMV antigen stimulation. In DNA form, the CDR3 reads TGTGCCAGTAATGATCAGCCCCAGCATTTT. This codes for CASNDQPQHF.